This TCR beta chain was documented in a study of response to subunit inactivated influenza vaccine. TCRdb re-called the RT-PCR reads with MiXCR, one entry per CDR3 protein. The sample contains roughly 670,000 distinct CDR3 sequences, about 15% of which appear only once. The sample holds a few counts of this clonotype. Trimming removed 5 bases from V and 5 bases from J, with 16 bases in between. This CDR3 has 15 residues. Germline values: CDR1 SEHNR, CDR2 FQNEAQ (reference sequence). The chain joins TRBV7-9 to TRBJ2-1; D is undetermined. This receptor was identified in a man aged 50 to 59 who received an inactivated influenza vaccine. The material was PBMCs from blood, obtained roughly 15 days before vaccination. The CDR3 DNA reads as TGTGCCAGCAGCACCCGACGGGTCTGGGACAATGAGCAGTTCTTC. It specifies CASSTRRVWDNEQFF.